The following is a T cell receptor (beta chain) sequence with its context. The source of the sample is a study of shared clonotypes between healthy human individuals. Profiled with immunoSEQ multiplex PCR; TCRdb holds only in-frame clones, not every one. The table records over a million clones, around 74% of them present only once. The sequenced sample was memory CD4+ T cells sorted from blood. Noted subset: CD45RA-negative fraction. The sequence derives from a man between 18 and 35 years old in good health.

DNA of the CDR3: TGTGCCAGCACTCGAGAGGGCCGGGGTAATTCACCCCTCCACTTT. Amino acids: CASTREGRGNSPLHF. The chain employs TRBV11-2 and TRBJ1-6; D remains unclear. The ends were cut back, 7 bases at V and 6 bases at J, with 16 bases in the middle. The CDR3 contains 15 residues. Germline loops: CDR1 SGHAT, CDR2 FQNNGV. The full variable domain, its missing parts supplied by reference TRBV11-2 and TRBJ1-6, is EAGVAQSPRYKIIEKRQSVAFWCNPISGHATLYWYQQILGQGPKLLIQFQNNGVVDDSQLPKDRFSAERLKGVDSTLKIQPAKLEDSAVYLCASTREGRGNSPLHFGNGTRLTVT.